One sample yielded the 30 T cell receptor beta chains listed below, sequenced in a study of technical replicates of blood from a few donors. Here immunoSEQ multiplex PCR was the method, and the copy in TCRdb shows in-frame clones only, minus some. The sample holds 55,000 to 75,000 clones; about 94% are singletons and the top ten take about 4.4%. The sample comprised PBMCs. The receptors originated from a human donor in good health. Some clones in this sample may be carry-over from other donors' samples.

The V call is TRBV18, the J call TRBJ1-1; 8 nucleotides match TRBD1. Germline CDR1 KGHSH, CDR2 LQKENI. The CDR3 runs to 14 residues. Losses at the gene ends were 2 bases for V and 5 bases for J; bases not matched to a gene: 4. CDR3 DNA: TGTGCCAGCTCACCAGACAGGGGTGCGACTGAAGCTTTCTTT. Translated: CASSPDRGATEAFF.

J is TRBJ1-5 and V is TRBV21-1. TRBV21-1 is termed a pseudogene. The CDR3 is made up of 16 amino acids. The CDR3 sequence: CASSGLEGGNNQPQHF. CDR3 nucleotide sequence: TGTGCCAGCAGCGGCCTGGAGGGGGGGAACAATCAGCCCCAGCATTTT.

The chain links TRBV5-1 to TRBJ2-2; 10 nucleotides match TRBD1. Trimming at V came to 5 bases and at J to 0 bases, leaving 1 base not matched to a gene. Germline V gene sequence: CDR1 SGHRS, CDR2 YFSETQ. This CDR3 is built from 15 residues. The CDR3 coding sequence is TGCGCCAGCAGGGGGACAGGGGCGAACACCGGGGAGCTGTTTTTT. Protein: CASRGTGANTGELFF.

The J gene is TRBJ2-7, the V gene TRBV5-6; D is possibly TRBD1 (5 bases). There are 13 residues in the CDR3. CDR1 SGHDT and CDR2 YYEEEE come from the germline V gene. V gave up 9 bases and J gave up 7 bases, with 20 bases separating them. DNA of the CDR3: TGTGCCAAGGCAGGGCGCCGGGTAAGGGAGCAGTACTTC. Translated, it gives CAKAGRRVREQYF.

The V call is TRBV19, the J call TRBJ2-2; 9 bases map to TRBD2. V was clipped by 1 base and J by 1 base; unmatched bases: 4. Germline CDR1 is LNHDA and CDR2 is SQIVND (reference sequence). The CDR3 sequence is 17 residues long. The CDR3 coding sequence is TGTGCCAGTAGTATAGGGTGGACTAGCGTGAACACCGGGGAGCTGTTTTTT. This translates into CASSIGWTSVNTGELFF. The full variable domain, in which reference TRBV19 and TRBJ2-2 provide the parts outside the CDR3, is DGGITQSPKYLFRKEGQNVTLSCEQNLNHDAMYWYRQDPGQGLRLIYYSQIVNDFQKGDIAEGYSVSREKKESFPLTVTSAQKNPTAFYLCASSIGWTSVNTGELFFGEGSRLTVL.

The J gene is TRBJ1-5, the V gene TRBV4-1, with D possibly TRBD1 on 5 matching bases. From germline, CDR1 is MGHRA and CDR2 YSYEKL. This CDR3 region has 17 residues. V lost 0 bases and J 4 bases, leaving 16 bases between the germline ends. CDR3 coding DNA: TGCGCCAGCAGCCAAGAAGCCTCGGCGGGGGTTAATCAGCCCCAGCATTTT. This translates into CASSQEASAGVNQPQHF.

J is TRBJ2-2 and V is TRBV5-4; 9 bases agree with TRBD2. The ends lost 3 bases at V and 4 bases at J; junction bases unmatched: 7. CDR1 and CDR2 (germline): SGHNT, YYREEE (reference sequence). The CDR3 has 16 amino acids. This CDR3 is CASSSLAGTATGELFF. The CDR3 nucleotides are TGTGCCAGCAGCTCCCTAGCGGGGACCGCCACCGGGGAGCTGTTTTTT.

The chain couples TRBV5-1 to TRBJ2-1; unclear D gene. Germline V gene data show CDR1 as SGHRS and CDR2 as YFSETQ. Trimming took off 0 bases at V and 0 bases at J, with 10 bases between the two ends. The CDR3 runs to 16 residues. The CDR3 protein is CASSLAGFSSYNEQFF. DNA for the CDR3: TGCGCCAGCAGCTTGGCTGGCTTCAGCTCCTACAATGAGCAGTTCTTC.

Only a few counts were recorded for this clone. J is TRBJ2-7 and V is TRBV27; 7 bases are a match to TRBD1. The CDR3 extends over 14 amino acids. The V gene end was trimmed by 5 bases and the J gene end by 2 bases; junction bases not matched to a gene: 6. The germline V gene has CDR1 MNHEY and CDR2 SMNVEV (reference sequence). CDR3 in amino acids: CASSARDSTYEQYF. The CDR3 nucleotides read TGTGCCAGCAGTGCGAGGGACAGTACCTACGAGCAGTACTTC.

V and J are TRBV6-6 and TRBJ1-3; D call uncertain. This CDR3 contains 12 residues. In germline, CDR1 is MNHNY, CDR2 SVGAGI (reference sequence). The V end lost 6 bases, the J end lost 4 bases, and 7 bases lay between the germline ends. CDR3 protein: CASSPSGNTIYF. CDR3 coding DNA: TGTGCCAGCAGCCCCTCCGGAAACACCATATATTTT.

V and J are TRBV10-3 and TRBJ2-2; 10 positions match TRBD1. CDR3 length equals 14 residues. Germline assignment: CDR1 ENHRY and CDR2 SYGVKD. V lost 5 bases to trimming and J lost 5 bases; unmatched junction nucleotides: 2. CDR3 region: CAISRDRGTGELFF. DNA of the CDR3: TGTGCCATCAGTAGGGACAGGGGTACCGGGGAGCTGTTTTTT.

V gene TRBV7-2 combines with J gene TRBJ2-7; D is undetermined. CDR1 is SGHTA, CDR2 FQGNSA, per germline. This CDR3 spans 14 amino acids. Trimming cost V 5 bases and J 6 bases, with 17 bases left between them. DNA for the CDR3: TGTGCCAGCAGCCGAAGTCTTGAAACGGGCGAGCAGTACTTC. Encoded protein: CASSRSLETGEQYF.

The rearrangement links TRBV9 to TRBJ2-5; TRBD1 is a possible D gene (5 bases). With 3 bases removed from V and 5 bases from J, the gap between germline ends came to 11 bases. The CDR3 covers 13 residues. Germline V gene data show CDR1 as SGDLS and CDR2 as YYNGEE. In DNA, the CDR3 is TGTGCCAGCAGCGGTCCAGGGCAGGAGACCCAGTACTTC. The encoded protein is CASSGPGQETQYF.

The chain combines TRBV6-5 with TRBJ2-7, with 11 nucleotides matching TRBD2. V trimming: 3 bases; J trimming: 0 bases; junction bases outside the gene matches: 4. The V gene's germline CDR1 is MNHEY and CDR2 SVGAGI. CDR3 length equals 16 residues. The CDR3 protein is CASSYSLAGGSYEQYF. The CDR3 coding sequence is TGTGCCAGCAGTTATTCTCTAGCGGGAGGCTCCTACGAGCAGTACTTC.

The J gene is TRBJ2-1, the V gene TRBV9; TRBD2 aligns across 11 bases. V lost 3 bases, J lost 7 bases, and 9 bases stayed unmatched. CDR3 length equals 16 residues. Looked up from germline, CDR1 is SGDLS and CDR2 is YYNGEE. The CDR3 nucleotides are TGTGCCAGCAGCGGGTTAGCGGGAGGGCGGGGGAATGAGCAGTTCTTC. Translated: CASSGLAGGRGNEQFF. The full variable domain, its missing parts supplied by reference TRBV9 and TRBJ2-1, is DSGVTQTPKHLITATGQRVTLRCSPRSGDLSVYWYQQSLDQGLQFLIQYYNGEERAKGNILERFSAQQFPDLHSELNLSSLELGDSALYFCASSGLAGGRGNEQFFGPGTRLTVL.

The chain combines TRBV6-5 with TRBJ1-1; TRBD1 matches at 7 bases. With 9 bases clipped from V and 6 bases from J, the junction kept 10 bases outside the gene matches. The CDR3 sequence is 13 residues long. CDR1 MNHEY and CDR2 SVGAGI come from the germline V gene. CDR3 sequence (DNA): TGTGCCAGTGGAAAGGGGGCTTACGCTGAAGCTTTCTTT. It encodes CASGKGAYAEAFF.

This clone has a single count. V gene TRBV7-9 combines with J gene TRBJ1-6; D possibly corresponds to TRBD1 (6 bases). V lost 6 bases and J lost 11, with 11 bases in between. This CDR3 contains 12 residues. Germline V gene lookup returns CDR1 SEHNR and CDR2 FQNEAQ (reference sequence). In nucleotides, the CDR3 is TGTGCCAGCAGTTGGGACATTGCACCCCTCCACTTT. Residues: CASSWDIAPLHF.

V is TRBV14 and J is TRBJ1-2, with no clear D. V was trimmed by 4 bases and J by 5 bases, leaving 8 bases between them. CDR3 length: 12 residues. In germline, CDR1 is SGHDN, CDR2 FVKESK. Here the CDR3 reads CASSLLHYGYTF. Written as DNA, the CDR3 is TGTGCCAGCAGCCTACTCCATTATGGCTACACCTTC.

The chain joins TRBV9 to TRBJ1-1; 7 bases are shared with TRBD1. The CDR3 runs 15 residues. The V gene end was trimmed by 0 bases and the J gene end by 1 base; junction bases not matched to a gene: 3. Germline V lookup: CDR1 SGDLS, CDR2 YYNGEE. CDR3 sequence (DNA): TGTGCCAGCAGCGTAGAGGGGGCCCGGAACACTGAAGCTTTCTTT. Residues: CASSVEGARNTEAFF. Supplemented by reference TRBV9 and TRBJ1-1, the full variable domain reads DSGVTQTPKHLITATGQRVTLRCSPRSGDLSVYWYQQSLDQGLQFLIQYYNGEERAKGNILERFSAQQFPDLHSELNLSSLELGDSALYFCASSVEGARNTEAFFGQGTRLTVV.

V and J are TRBV7-9 and TRBJ2-1, with 11 bases that match TRBD1. The junction had 3 bases not matched to a gene; V was cut back by 4 bases and J by 7 bases. CDR1 is SEHNR, CDR2 FQNEAQ, per germline (reference sequence). The CDR3 sequence is 14 residues long. The CDR3 sequence is CASSSDRGRNEQFF. The CDR3 bases are TGTGCCAGCAGCTCGGACAGGGGGCGGAATGAGCAGTTCTTC.

This clone was detected only a few times. The J gene is TRBJ1-2, the V gene TRBV19, with D possibly TRBD1 on 6 matching bases. Between the trimmed V and J ends, which lost 7 bases and 1 base, there was a span of 22 bases. Germline CDR1 and CDR2: LNHDA and SQIVND (reference sequence). CDR3 length: 17 residues. The CDR3: CASTPPGEGGGNYGYTF. CDR3 nucleotide sequence: TGTGCCAGTACACCCCCGGGCGAGGGGGGGGGTAACTATGGCTACACCTTC.

The chain uses TRBV11-2 and TRBJ2-7, with D maybe TRBD1 (5 bases). Trimming left V 3 bases short and J 2 bases short, with 8 bases between. CDR3 size: 13 residues. CDR1 SGHAT and CDR2 FQNNGV come from the germline V gene. CDR3 amino acids: CASSFGAAYEQYF. CDR3 nucleotide sequence: TGTGCCAGCAGCTTTGGGGCAGCCTACGAGCAGTACTTC.

This clone was counted a single time. The rearrangement links TRBV9 to TRBJ1-1; D is possibly TRBD1 (6 bases). Trimming stripped 0 bases from V and 0 bases from J, with 9 bases between. The V gene's germline CDR1 is SGDLS and CDR2 YYNGEE. CDR3 length: 15 amino acids. The CDR3 nucleotides read TGTGCCAGCAGCGTAGGGGACAACATGAACACTGAAGCTTTCTTT. This gives the protein CASSVGDNMNTEAFF.

This clone was detected only once. This chain uses TRBV19 with TRBJ1-1, with TRBD1 identical over 7 bases. The V gene's germline CDR1 is LNHDA and CDR2 SQIVND (reference sequence). This CDR3 has 14 amino acids. The V gene end was trimmed by 7 bases and the J gene end by 1 base; junction bases not matched to a gene: 6. The CDR3 DNA sequence: TGTGCCAGTATTTCGACAGGGCAGAACACTGAAGCTTTCTTT. It yields the protein CASISTGQNTEAFF.

The J gene is TRBJ2-5, the V gene TRBV7-8; 7 bases match TRBD1. In germline, CDR1 is SGHVS, CDR2 FQNEAQ. V lost 5 bases, J lost 8 bases, and 5 bases stayed unmatched. The CDR3 covers 12 residues. The DNA for the CDR3 is TGTGCCAGCAGCATCAACAGGGGTACCCAGTACTTC. It yields the protein CASSINRGTQYF.

The rearrangement links TRBV4-3 to TRBJ2-2; 7 bases are a match to TRBD1. The CDR3 runs to 14 residues. In germline, CDR1 is LGHNA, CDR2 YSLEER. V was clipped by 4 bases and J by 7 bases; unmatched bases: 6. The CDR3 region is CASSRDRDLGELFF. In DNA form, the CDR3 reads TGCGCCAGCAGCCGGGACAGAGATCTCGGGGAGCTGTTTTTT.

This clone is a singleton in its sample. The chain combines TRBV27 with TRBJ1-2; no reliable D call. V was cut by 6 bases and J by 0 bases, with 11 bases left in between. The CDR3 length is 14 residues. Germline V lookup: CDR1 MNHEY, CDR2 SMNVEV (reference sequence). The DNA of the CDR3 is TGTGCCAGCAGGCCGACGGGAGCTAACTATGGCTACACCTTC. This codes for CASRPTGANYGYTF.

The chain couples TRBV6-6 to TRBJ2-2; D possibly corresponds to TRBD1 (6 bases). The CDR3 contains 14 residues. Germline CDR1 is MNHNY and CDR2 is SVGAGI (reference sequence). Trimming stripped 4 bases from V and 4 bases from J, with 10 bases between. The CDR3 region is CASSWDITTGELFF. CDR3 DNA: TGTGCCAGCAGTTGGGACATCACCACCGGGGAGCTGTTTTTT.

The chain couples TRBV10-3 to TRBJ1-4; D ambiguous. Germline-derived CDR1 and CDR2 are ENHRY and SYGVKD. The CDR3 spans 13 residues. Trimming took 10 bases from V and 6 from J, leaving 15 bases between them. The CDR3 DNA reads TGTGCCACCGCGGAGGGAGACCATGAAAAACTGTTTTTT. Encoded protein: CATAEGDHEKLFF.

In the case of this clone: At one end, the junction sequence differs from germline, possibly due to a read error. The V call is TRBV29-1, the J call TRBJ2-5; 9 bases match TRBD2. Germline-derived CDR1 and CDR2 are SQVTM and ANQGSEA. CDR3 length equals 17 residues. The DNA of the CDR3 is TGCAGCGTCCATACGGACTTCAGCGGGGGGCCCCAAAAGACCCAGTACTTC. Translated: CSVHTDFSGGPQKTQYF.